The 2 T cell receptor beta chains below all came from one sample that was sequenced in a study of T cell responses to AZD1222 COVID-19 vaccine. Generated by immunoSEQ multiplex PCR, the TCRdb table keeps only in-frame clones and is missing some. The data contain about 150,000 clones, around 88% of them seen just once; the ten biggest clones take up 2.2%. Sequences were derived from peripheral blood, sampled on day 0 of AZD1222 vaccination. The receptors were gathered from an adult in good health.

The chain couples TRBV7-6 to TRBJ2-7; perhaps TRBD2 as D (5 bases). CDR1 and CDR2 (germline): SGHVS, FNYEAQ. This CDR3 is built from 15 residues. The germline V and J ends were trimmed by 4 bases and 7 bases, with 20 bases remaining between them. The CDR3, as DNA: TGTGCCAGCAGCTCAAGAGCGGTACCCATTCAAGAGCAGTACTTC. It is translated as CASSSRAVPIQEQYF.

V is TRBV4-3 and J is TRBJ2-2; D is unclear. Germline-derived CDR1 and CDR2 are LGHNA and YSLEER. This CDR3 region has 14 residues. Trimming took 3 bases from V and 2 from J, leaving 7 bases between them. CDR3 sequence: CASSHPVNTGELFF. For the CDR3, the DNA is TGCGCCAGCAGCCATCCCGTAAACACCGGGGAGCTGTTTTTT.